The sequence of this T cell receptor beta chain was determined in a study of shared clonotypes between healthy human individuals. The wider study: Donors had three CD4 naive, three CD4 memory, two CD8 naive and one CD8 memory plate apiece.

This CDR3 has 13 residues. Trimming pared 9 bases from V and 1 base from J, leaving 7 bases between. Germline CDR1 reads SNHLY; CDR2 reads FYNNEI. Assay used: immunoSEQ multiplex PCR; TCRdb lists only in-frame clones, some missing. The data show millions of clones, just over 90% seen once. Study observations and caveats: Depth was large, yet rarefaction showed that sorted-subset sequencing was incomplete.

This clone was counted once. Its antigen is currently unknown. A CD45RA+ naive subset and a CD45RA-negative memory subset were split from CD4+ cells. The rearrangement links TRBV2 to TRBJ2-6; D not resolved. Sequencing input: naive CD4+ T cells from PBMCs. Subset of the sample: CD45RA+ positively selected. This receptor was taken from a man between 18 and 29 years old in good health. Some clones in this sample may be carry-over from other donors' samples. The DNA for the CDR3 is TGTGCCAGTTCTTTGTCTGGGGCCAACGTCCTGACTTTC. This gives the protein CASSLSGANVLTF.